This T cell receptor (beta chain) came from a study of blood T cell repertoires in COVID-19 (dated by TCRdb to 2020 to 2021). A note on the overall study: Samples from collaborators originated in the United States, Italy and Spain and spanned both the acute and convalescent phases of COVID-19. The dataset comprised deeply sampled blood TCRbeta repertoires from subjects exposed to, actively infected with, or recovered from COVID-19. The material from the prospective study consisted of cDNA or gDNA derived from T cells, B-cell-depleted T cells, or PBMCs. Where available, HLA class I and class II types were obtained from metadata supplied by the sample provider rather than from assay-based typing. The samples were drawn from the first 160 participants of the ongoing ImmuneRACE study and from 1,254 subjects provided by 6 global collaborators. A de-identified subject ID, COVID-19 status, age in years and sex were almost always included in the sample metadata. The repertoires were released in a freely available public database meant as a resource for research on the immune response to SARS-CoV-2.

Details on this clone: No antigen is known for it. No clone much larger than this one lies a single base away; base qualities are absent.

TCRbeta CDR3 regions were amplified from genomic DNA by means of the immunoSEQ Assay, a bias-controlled multiplex PCR. Per the original workflow: The number of nucleated cells in each sample was estimated from the amplification of reference gene primers within the assay. To quantify the absolute abundance of each unique TCRbeta CDR3 rearrangement, sequence reads were collapsed and filtered. Productive Simpson clonality was computed per sample as the square root of Simpson's diversity index over productive rearrangements. The immuneACCESS repertoire file appears here via TCRdb, limited to in-frame rearrangements. These files lack a portion of the clones; in checked studies, under half of the deficit traces to unresolved V genes, and the cause of the others is not known. Clonal size and the V and J genes are those of that table, whereas D and trimming came from the DNA. The sample includes around 89,000 clones, with more than 70% observed a single time. Around 15% of the sample rests with the top ten.

Taken from cysteine to phenylalanine, the CDR3 has 15 residues. CDR3 DNA only is kept here, 45 bases in frame from base 1. Cut back by 10 bases and 5 bases, the V and J ends lie 22 bases apart. CDR1 and CDR2 are drawn from the germline V gene (reference sequence): MNHNY, SVGAGI. The paper's findings and limits, for the study overall: Clinical and demographic metadata were provided uncurated, with the amount varying by source and participant.

The collaborating institutions used their own protocols to collect whole blood in K2EDTA tubes. For TCRbeta analysis, collaborators shipped samples in one of three forms: frozen whole blood, isolated PBMCs, or DNA extracted from either of those sample types. The chain employs TRBV6-6 and TRBJ2-3; D gene: possibly TRBD2, on 6 matching bases. Source material: peripheral blood. This TCR was sampled from a woman older than 75 with acute or convalescent COVID-19. CDR3 sequence: CATQPRDFKGDTQYF. DNA sequence: TGTGCCACCCAACCCCGGGACTTTAAAGGAGATACGCAGTATTTT.